These 17 T cell receptor beta chains share one sample of origin, sequenced in a study of blood T cell repertoires in COVID-19. Profiling relied on immunoSEQ multiplex PCR, and the TCRdb table lists in-frame clones only, not all of them. Found here are about 380,000 clones, 88% of them singletons; the top ten hold around 1.2%. The sample consisted of PBMCs or T cells enriched from blood (not recorded which). These receptors originate from a woman under 30 who had recovered from COVID-19.

The chain couples TRBV9 to TRBJ2-1, with TRBD2 matching 12 bases. This CDR3 contains 16 residues. Germline assignment: CDR1 SGDLS and CDR2 YYNGEE. V was clipped by 0 bases and J by 8 bases; unmatched bases: 6. Here the CDR3 DNA reads TGTGCCAGCAGCGTAGGGGCTAGCGGGGGGGCCGATGAGCAGTTCTTC. Protein product: CASSVGASGGADEQFF.

The chain is built from TRBV18 and TRBJ1-2; tentatively, D is TRBD1 (5 bases). V shed 3 bases and J shed 2 bases, with 16 bases lying between them. The CDR3 loop spans 16 amino acids. CDR1 and CDR2 (germline): KGHSH, LQKENI. The DNA of the CDR3 is TGTGCCAGCTCACCTAGGGTGGCCAGGGAAAACTATGGCTACACCTTC. As protein: CASSPRVARENYGYTF.

The V call is TRBV2, the J call TRBJ2-1, with 11 bases identical to TRBD2. The CDR3 has 14 residues. Germline assignment: CDR1 SNHLY and CDR2 FYNNEI. The V gene end was trimmed by 6 bases and the J gene end by 6 bases; junction bases not matched to a gene: 4. The CDR3 DNA sequence: TGTGCCAGCAGCCTCGGGACTAGCGGCAATGAGCAGTTCTTC. Protein: CASSLGTSGNEQFF.

The gene calls are TRBV27 and TRBJ1-6; D is possibly TRBD1 (6 bases). Germline CDR1 MNHEY, CDR2 SMNVEV (reference sequence). The length of the CDR3 is 16 residues. Trimming shortened V by 3 bases and J by 2 bases, and 11 bases separated the two germline ends. The CDR3 DNA reads TGTGCCAGCAGTTTCTCAGGGGCCCCCTATAATTCACCCCTCCACTTT. Its translation: CASSFSGAPYNSPLHF.

This rearrangement joins TRBV10-1 to TRBJ1-2; D is unresolved. The CDR3 sequence is 13 residues long. From germline, CDR1 is WNHNN and CDR2 SYGVQD (reference sequence). V lost 0 bases, J lost 8 bases, and 10 bases lay in between. CDR3 region: CASSESLSVGYTF. DNA of the CDR3: TGCGCCAGCAGTGAGTCGTTATCGGTCGGCTACACCTTC.

The chain couples TRBV6-7 to TRBJ2-5; the D gene is possibly TRBD1 (6 bases). TRBV6-7 is labeled an ORF, and its function is uncertain. The CDR3 spans 15 residues. The ends were cut back, 0 bases at V and 4 bases at J, with 12 bases in the middle. The CDR3 loop reads CASSYSVQGLETQYF. CDR3 sequence (DNA): TGTGCCAGCAGTTACTCGGTTCAGGGGTTAGAGACCCAGTACTTC.

V is TRBV6-5 and J is TRBJ2-3; 7 nucleotides match TRBD1. J gave up 7 bases and V 2 bases, and 9 bases lay outside the gene matches. The germline CDR1 and CDR2 sequences are MNHEY and SVGAGI. The CDR3 loop spans 15 amino acids. The CDR3: CASSYTKTGRYTQYF. Written as DNA, the CDR3 is TGTGCCAGCAGTTACACTAAGACAGGGCGTTATACGCAGTATTTT.

In this sample, this clone turned up once. V usage is TRBV24-1 and J usage is TRBJ2-4; TRBD1 matches 7 bases. Germline V gene data show CDR1 as KGHDR and CDR2 as SFDVKD. After removal of 3 bases from V and 0 bases from J, the junction contained 13 bases not matched to a gene. There are 19 residues in the CDR3. In DNA form, the CDR3 reads TGTGCCACCAGTGATCCGAGGGGGCAGGAGACGTTAGCCAAAAACATTCAGTACTTC. This translates into CATSDPRGQETLAKNIQYF.

A few counts support this clone. The chain couples TRBV10-1 to TRBJ2-7; perhaps TRBD2 as D (5 bases). Trimming removed 1 base at V and 3 bases at J, with 7 bases between. Germline lookup yields CDR1 WNHNN and CDR2 SYGVQD (reference sequence). The CDR3 sequence is 13 residues long. The CDR3 DNA is TGCGCCAGCAGTGAGTTCGGGGTCTACGAGCAGTACTTC. Protein product: CASSEFGVYEQYF.

This clone was counted a single time. V usage is TRBV13 and J usage is TRBJ1-6; 7 nucleotides agree with TRBD1. The CDR3 runs 18 residues. J gave up 0 bases and V 2 bases, and 7 bases lay outside the gene matches. Germline V gene data show CDR1 as PRHDT and CDR2 as FYEKMQ (reference sequence). CDR3 DNA sequence: TGTGCCAGCAGCTTAAGTTACAGGGGTAGCTCCTATAATTCACCCCTCCACTTT. It translates to CASSLSYRGSSYNSPLHF.

The V and J genes are TRBV5-1 and TRBJ1-6; 7 bases agree with TRBD1. The germline V gene encodes CDR1 SGHRS and CDR2 YFSETQ. V gave up 2 bases and J gave up 7 bases; unmatched junction bases: 9. This CDR3 contains 16 residues. The CDR3 bases are TGCGCCAGCAGCTTATCAGGGGGGCGCCCCAATTCACCCCTCCACTTT. It codes for CASSLSGGRPNSPLHF.

This clone was counted a few times. This chain joins TRBV7-2 and TRBJ2-7; possible D gene TRBD1, 5 bases. Trimming shortened V by 2 bases and J by 1 base, and 12 bases separated the two germline ends. CDR1 and CDR2 from the germline V gene are SGHTA and FQGNSA. The CDR3 sequence is 15 residues long. CDR3 DNA: TGTGCCAGCAGCTTAATCCGACAGCTTTCCTACGAGCAGTACTTC. Its protein product is CASSLIRQLSYEQYF.

J is TRBJ1-1 and V is TRBV6-6; no clear D. V was cut by 6 bases and J by 1 base, with 6 bases left in between. Germline V lookup: CDR1 MNHNY, CDR2 SVGAGI (reference sequence). The CDR3 consists of 12 residues. The CDR3 reads CASSPRNTEAFF. DNA for the CDR3: TGTGCCAGCAGCCCCCGGAACACTGAAGCTTTCTTT.

The chain employs TRBV2 and TRBJ2-1; TRBD1 aligns across 8 bases. This CDR3 is built from 15 residues. Germline-derived CDR1 and CDR2 are SNHLY and FYNNEI. Trimming took 1 base from V and 2 from J; bases not matched to a gene: 1. The CDR3 sequence is CASSEGTGTYNEQFF. The CDR3 coding sequence is TGTGCCAGCAGTGAAGGGACAGGGACCTACAATGAGCAGTTCTTC.

This clone was recorded a few times. J is TRBJ2-2 and V is TRBV5-1; tentative D call: TRBD1 (5 bases). Germline CDR1 is SGHRS and CDR2 is YFSETQ. The CDR3 contains 14 residues. V was trimmed by 3 bases and J by 6 bases, leaving 12 bases between them. CDR3 coding DNA: TGCGCCAGCAGCTCGGACACCGACGCCGGGGAGCTGTTTTTT. Its translation is CASSSDTDAGELFF.

The chain employs TRBV6-5 and TRBJ2-1; 7 bases map to TRBD2. The CDR3 runs to 14 residues. V gave up 10 bases and J gave up 1 base; unmatched junction bases: 7. Germline assignment: CDR1 MNHEY and CDR2 SVGAGI. For the CDR3, the DNA is TGTGCCACCGCCGGGGGAGGGTCCTACAATGAGCAGTTCTTC. Protein: CATAGGGSYNEQFF.

The chain has TRBV28 and TRBJ2-7; D is perhaps TRBD1 (5 bases). There are 14 residues in the CDR3. Germline V lookup: CDR1 MDHEN, CDR2 SYDVKM. V was clipped by 7 bases and J by 3 bases, with 16 bases between them. CDR3 DNA: TGTGCCAGCAAATTAACAGGTGCTAGCTACGAGCAGTACTTC. Translating gives CASKLTGASYEQYF.